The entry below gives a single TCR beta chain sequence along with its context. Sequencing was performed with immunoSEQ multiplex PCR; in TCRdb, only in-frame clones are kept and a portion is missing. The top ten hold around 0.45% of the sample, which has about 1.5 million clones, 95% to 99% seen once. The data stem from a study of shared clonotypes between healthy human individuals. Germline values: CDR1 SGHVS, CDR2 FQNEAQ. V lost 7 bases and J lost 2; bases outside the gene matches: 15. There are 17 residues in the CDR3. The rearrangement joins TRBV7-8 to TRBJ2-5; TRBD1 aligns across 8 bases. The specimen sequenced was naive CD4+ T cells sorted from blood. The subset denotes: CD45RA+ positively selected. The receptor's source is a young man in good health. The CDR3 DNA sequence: TGTGCCAGCACCTTTCCGAGACAGGGGTGGGCTCAAGAGACCCAGTACTTC. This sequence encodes CASTFPRQGWAQETQYF.